These 29 T cell receptor beta chains came from one sample sequenced in a study of CD8+CD57+ T cells in acquired aplastic anemia. TCR beta VDJ combinations and CDR3 sequences were profiled from genomic DNA. Each CDR3 protein gets one entry after TCRdb re-called the reads with MiXCR. This sample has roughly 190,000 distinct CDR3 sequences, with roughly half found just once. Material: sorted CD4+, CD8+, or CD8+CD57+ T cells (not recorded which) from PBMCs. These TCRs come from a human donor in good health, serving as a control.

This clonotype occurred once. This rearrangement joins TRBV20-1 to TRBJ2-7; 13 nucleotides align to TRBD2. The V gene's germline CDR1 is DFQATT and CDR2 SNEGSKA (reference sequence). Germline trimming cut 1 base from V and 3 bases from J; bases unmatched to any gene: 3. The length of the CDR3 is 15 residues. The CDR3 sequence is CSARGTSGGGYEQYF. CDR3 in DNA: TGCAGTGCTAGAGGGACTAGCGGGGGAGGCTACGAGCAGTACTTC.

This clonotype was counted ten times or more. The chain recombines TRBV9 with TRBJ2-3, with a tentative D call TRBD2 (6 bases). The V end was cut by 4 bases, the J end by 3 bases, with 18 bases between. The CDR3 runs to 16 residues. The germline V gene has CDR1 SGDLS and CDR2 YYNGEE. The CDR3 reads CASSQSGGRSTDTQYF. DNA of the CDR3: TGTGCCAGCAGCCAGTCCGGAGGGCGATCGACAGATACGCAGTATTTT. The whole variable domain, filled in from reference TRBV9 and TRBJ2-3, reads DSGVTQTPKHLITATGQRVTLRCSPRSGDLSVYWYQQSLDQGLQFLIQYYNGEERAKGNILERFSAQQFPDLHSELNLSSLELGDSALYFCASSQSGGRSTDTQYFGPGTRLTVL.

V gene TRBV6-5 combines with J gene TRBJ2-7, with 9 positions matching TRBD1. J was trimmed by 9 bases and V by 0 bases; bases with no gene match: 9. Germline V gene sequence: CDR1 MNHEY, CDR2 SVGAGI. The CDR3 extends over 15 amino acids. The CDR3 nucleotides read TGTGCCAGCAGTTACTCGATGACAGGGGGATCCTCGCAGTACTTC. Protein: CASSYSMTGGSSQYF.

The CDR3, as DNA: TGTGCCAGTAGCCGGACAGGGCAAGGCTACACCTTC. Translated: CASSRTGQGYTF. The chain uses TRBV19 and TRBJ1-2; 8 bases line up with TRBD1. The length of the CDR3 is 12 residues. The V gene end was trimmed by 6 bases and the J gene end by 8 bases; junction bases not matched to a gene: 5. Germline CDR1 and CDR2: LNHDA and SQIVND (reference sequence).

This clonotype has at least ten counts. This rearrangement joins TRBV7-2 to TRBJ2-5, with 10 positions matching TRBD1. CDR3 length equals 13 residues. The junction had 5 bases not matched to a gene; V was cut back by 7 bases and J by 6 bases. The germline V gene has CDR1 SGHTA and CDR2 FQGNSA. CDR3 sequence reads: CASTGQGGKTQYF. CDR3 nucleotide sequence: TGTGCCAGCACCGGACAGGGGGGGAAGACCCAGTACTTC.

This clonotype was detected only a few times. One end of the junction fails to match germline, which may point to a read error. The rearrangement links TRBV7-7 to TRBJ1-1; weak D call: TRBD1 (5 bases). The CDR3 runs to 13 residues. Germline V lookup: CDR1 SSHAT, CDR2 FNYEAQ (reference sequence). CDR3 bases: TGTGCTAGCAGCTTAGGGGAGGGTACTGAAGCTTTCTTT. This sequence encodes CASSLGEGTEAFF.

With regard to this clonotype: This may stem from a read error, because a much larger clone lies one nucleotide away. The rearrangement joins TRBV6-1 to TRBJ1-3; unclear D gene. The CDR3 runs 13 residues. CDR1 MNHNS and CDR2 SASEGT come from the germline V gene. The chain's CDR3 is CAGSELYGNTIYF. The CDR3 coding sequence is TGTGCCGGCAGTGAATTGTACGGAAACACCATATATTTT.

The chain carries TRBV25-1 and TRBJ2-3, with 7 bases aligning to TRBD2. The V segment lost 1 base and the J segment 0 bases; nucleotides outside the gene matches: 1. Germline lookup yields CDR1 MGHDK and CDR2 SYGVNS. The CDR3 is 15 amino acids. The CDR3, as DNA: TGTGCCAGCAGTGAATTGGGGGGGAGCACAGATACGCAGTATTTT. Its protein product is CASSELGGSTDTQYF.

This clonotype has ten or more counts. The J gene is TRBJ1-1, the V gene TRBV5-8, with 7 positions matching TRBD1. The CDR3 has 16 amino acids. V trimming: 4 bases; J trimming: 5 bases; junction bases outside the gene matches: 14. CDR1 SGHTS and CDR2 YDEGEE come from the germline V gene. The DNA for the CDR3 is TGTGCCAGCAGCGGAGGGTCTTGGCACAGGGGTACTGAAGCTTTCTTT. It is translated as CASSGGSWHRGTEAFF.

This clonotype was detected many times. An end of the junction differs from the germline gene, which may be a read error. The rearrangement uses TRBV7-7 and TRBJ2-5; 9 bases fit TRBD1. The CDR3 totals 16 residues. Germline-derived CDR1 and CDR2 are SSHAT and FNYEAQ (reference sequence). CDR3 region: CASSLGYDRGGETQYF. The CDR3 DNA reads as TGTGCTAGCAGCTTAGGGTACGACAGGGGGGGAGAGACCCAGTACTTC. The whole variable domain, remainder taken from reference TRBV7-7 and TRBJ2-5, is GAGVSQSPRYKVTKRGQDVTLRCDPISSHATLYWYQQALGQGPEFLTYFNYEAQPDKSGLPSDRFSAERPEGSISTLTIQRTEQRDSAMYRCASSLGYDRGGETQYFGPGTRLLVL.

The V gene is TRBV5-1, the J gene TRBJ2-5, with D hard to call. With 2 bases removed from V and 4 bases from J, the gap between germline ends came to 9 bases. Germline CDR1 reads SGHRS; CDR2 reads YFSETQ. This CDR3 region has 13 residues. The CDR3 DNA follows: TGCGCCAGCAGCTTAAGGATGGGAGAGACCCAGTACTTC. Translated, it gives CASSLRMGETQYF.

This clonotype was detected ten times or more. The chain uses TRBV28 and TRBJ2-3; 11 bases map to TRBD1. Germline lookup yields CDR1 MDHEN and CDR2 SYDVKM. This CDR3 region has 16 residues. The trim removed 4 bases at V and 2 bases at J, leaving 5 bases unmatched. Here the CDR3 reads CASSSGQGAPTDTQYF. CDR3 nucleotide sequence: TGTGCCAGCAGTTCAGGACAGGGGGCGCCCACAGATACGCAGTATTTT.

The rearrangement links TRBV24-1 to TRBJ1-2; D is unclear. This CDR3 region has 12 residues. V lost 5 bases and J lost 4, with 7 bases in between. Germline CDR1 KGHDR, CDR2 SFDVKD. The CDR3 DNA reads TGTGCCACCAGTGCGTACGGCTATGGCTACACCTTC. Residues: CATSAYGYGYTF.

The chain is built from TRBV20-1 and TRBJ2-7, with 8 bases matching TRBD1. Unmatched junction bases numbered 7, after V lost 5 bases and J lost 1 base. The CDR3 sequence is 14 residues long. From germline, CDR1 is DFQATT and CDR2 SNEGSKA (reference sequence). The CDR3 bases are TGCAGTGCTGGGGGTGGGACAGGTTCCTACGAGCAGTACTTC. Translated: CSAGGGTGSYEQYF.

This clonotype was picked up many times. The rearrangement joins TRBV5-1 to TRBJ2-7; tentatively, D is TRBD1 (6 bases). The CDR3 is 14 residues long. Germline CDR1 reads SGHRS; CDR2 reads YFSETQ. V lost 6 bases and J lost 4, with 17 bases in between. CDR3: CASKGTGQRYEQYF. For the CDR3, the DNA is TGCGCCAGCAAGGGGACCGGACAGAGGTACGAGCAGTACTTC.

This clonotype came up a few times. The chain carries TRBV20-1 and TRBJ1-5; TRBD1 agrees at 9 bases. V dropped 6 bases and J dropped 5; count of bases not matched to a gene: 5. The CDR3 is 13 amino acids. Germline-derived CDR1 and CDR2 are DFQATT and SNEGSKA (reference sequence). The CDR3 DNA follows: TGCAGTGCCAGGACAGGGGCTTATCAGCCCCAGCATTTT. Its protein product is CSARTGAYQPQHF.

This chain joins TRBV20-1 and TRBJ1-2, with D possibly matching TRBD1 (6 bases). V lost 8 bases and J 5 bases, leaving 12 bases between the germline ends. Germline assignment: CDR1 DFQATT and CDR2 SNEGSKA (reference sequence). The CDR3 has 11 residues. The CDR3 loop is CSRATGYGYTF. The CDR3 region has the DNA TGCAGTCGCGCAACAGGGTATGGCTACACCTTC.

For the CDR3, the DNA is TGTGCCATCGGGACAGAAGAGACCCAGTACTTC. Translation gives CAIGTEETQYF. The chain recombines TRBV10-3 with TRBJ2-5, with 7 bases fitting TRBD1. Per germline, CDR1 ENHRY and CDR2 SYGVKD. This CDR3 contains 11 residues. The V segment lost 8 bases and the J segment 3 bases; nucleotides outside the gene matches: 0.

The rearrangement links TRBV15 to TRBJ2-5; D call uncertain. The germline V gene has CDR1 LNHNV and CDR2 YYDKDF (reference sequence). The CDR3 sequence is 14 residues long. The ends were cut back, 5 bases at V and 5 bases at J, with 15 bases in the middle. As DNA, the CDR3 is TGTGCCACCAGCCTACCCCCGATGAGGGAGACCCAGTACTTC. It encodes CATSLPPMRETQYF.

V gene TRBV7-3 combines with J gene TRBJ1-2, with D perhaps matching TRBD1 (5 bases). V shed 5 bases and J shed 6 bases, with 13 bases lying between them. Germline-derived CDR1 and CDR2 are SGHTA and FQGTGA. The CDR3 is 13 residues long. The CDR3 DNA reads as TGTGCCAGCAGCCAAGGCAGGGACCATGGCTACACCTTC. Residues: CASSQGRDHGYTF.

A few counts support this clonotype. The chain combines TRBV20-1 with TRBJ1-1; no definite D call. V shed 3 bases and J shed 5 bases, with 16 bases lying between them. Germline CDR1 reads DFQATT; CDR2 reads SNEGSKA (reference sequence). This CDR3 is 14 amino acids long. In DNA form, the CDR3 reads TGCAGTGCTAGCGCTAATCTAATAAGGACTGAAGCTTTCTTT. This encodes CSASANLIRTEAFF.

In this sample, this clonotype turned up many times. The rearrangement uses TRBV5-1 and TRBJ2-1; D ambiguous. This CDR3 has 16 residues. V was cut by 0 bases and J by 5 bases, with 15 bases left in between. From germline, CDR1 is SGHRS and CDR2 YFSETQ. CDR3 in amino acids: CASSLGGSVGNNEQFF. As DNA, the CDR3 is TGCGCCAGCAGCTTGGGAGGCAGCGTTGGGAACAATGAGCAGTTCTTC.

This rearrangement joins TRBV2 to TRBJ2-5; 8 bases match TRBD1. V was clipped by 1 base and J by 5 bases; unmatched bases: 6. The CDR3 loop spans 15 amino acids. Per the germline V gene, CDR1 is SNHLY and CDR2 is FYNNEI. The CDR3 spells CASSEGQGALETQYF. The DNA of the CDR3 is TGTGCCAGCAGTGAAGGGCAGGGGGCCTTGGAGACCCAGTACTTC. Combining the CDR3 with reference TRBV2 and TRBJ2-5 gives the whole variable domain EPEVTQTPSHQVTQMGQEVILRCVPISNHLYFYWYRQILGQKVEFLVSFYNNEISEKSEIFDDQFSVERPDGSNFTLKIRSTKLEDSAMYFCASSEGQGALETQYFGPGTRLLVL.

The V call is TRBV2, the J call TRBJ1-5; 7 nucleotides align to TRBD1. The CDR3 spans 15 residues. Germline CDR1 reads SNHLY; CDR2 reads FYNNEI. The ends lost 5 bases at V and 0 bases at J; junction bases unmatched: 4. The CDR3 sequence: CASSRDSLSNQPQHF. The CDR3 region has the DNA TGTGCCAGCAGTAGGGACAGCCTTAGCAATCAGCCCCAGCATTTT. Complete variable domain (other parts from reference TRBV2 and TRBJ1-5): EPEVTQTPSHQVTQMGQEVILRCVPISNHLYFYWYRQILGQKVEFLVSFYNNEISEKSEIFDDQFSVERPDGSNFTLKIRSTKLEDSAMYFCASSRDSLSNQPQHFGDGTRLSIL.

In its sample, this clonotype was seen once. Since the CDR3 does not end with the conserved phenylalanine or tryptophan, this likely comes from a read error. This sequence joins TRBV7-2 and TRBJ1-5; 7 nucleotides agree with TRBD1. CDR1 and CDR2 (germline): SGHTA, FQGNSA. The CDR3 has 13 residues. V lost 4 bases and J lost 4; bases outside the gene matches: 1. For the CDR3, the DNA is TGTGCCAGCAGCTCGGGACAGAATCAGCCCCAGCATGTC. Protein: CASSSGQNQPQHV.

V is TRBV24-1 and J is TRBJ2-5, with 10 bases identical to TRBD1. CDR3 length: 14 residues. The V gene's germline CDR1 is KGHDR and CDR2 SFDVKD. With V trimmed by 5 bases and J by 1 base, 0 bases remained unmatched. The CDR3, as DNA: TGTGCCACCAGTGGGACAGGGGGCCAAGAGACCCAGTACTTC. Protein product: CATSGTGGQETQYF.

This clonotype was seen many times. The chain has TRBV7-9 and TRBJ1-1; no clear D. Per the germline V gene, CDR1 is SEHNR and CDR2 is FQNEAQ (reference sequence). Between the trimmed V and J ends, which lost 5 bases and 2 bases, there was a span of 3 bases. The CDR3 runs to 11 residues. The CDR3 DNA reads TGTGCCAGCAGCGTCAACACTGAAGCTTTCTTT. This sequence encodes CASSVNTEAFF. Using reference TRBV7-9 and TRBJ1-1 for the parts outside the CDR3, the full variable domain is DTGVSQNPRHKITKRGQNVTFRCDPISEHNRLYWYRQTLGQGPEFLTYFQNEAQLEKSRLLSDRFSAERPKGSFSTLEIQRTEQGDSAMYLCASSVNTEAFFGQGTRLTVV.

The rearrangement links TRBV7-9 to TRBJ2-1; 12 bases align to TRBD2. CDR3 length: 16 residues. V shed 3 bases, J shed 9 bases, and the junction held 9 bases outside the gene matches. CDR1 is SEHNR and CDR2 is FQNEAQ in the germline V gene (reference sequence). The CDR3 DNA is TGTGCCAGCAGCTTGGGGGCTAGCGGGGGGGCCAGTGAGCAGTTCTTC. Encoded protein: CASSLGASGGASEQFF. The full variable domain, its missing parts supplied by reference TRBV7-9 and TRBJ2-1, is DTGVSQNPRHKITKRGQNVTFRCDPISEHNRLYWYRQTLGQGPEFLTYFQNEAQLEKSRLLSDRFSAERPKGSFSTLEIQRTEQGDSAMYLCASSLGASGGASEQFFGPGTRLTVL.

The chain links TRBV4-3 to TRBJ1-2; a possible D gene is TRBD1 (6 bases). Trimming stripped 0 bases from V and 8 bases from J, with 16 bases between. Germline CDR1 and CDR2: LGHNA and YSLEER. The CDR3 sequence is 15 residues long. Here the CDR3 reads CASSQERWGASGYTF. CDR3 nucleotides: TGCGCCAGCAGCCAAGAAAGGTGGGGGGCTTCGGGCTACACCTTC.